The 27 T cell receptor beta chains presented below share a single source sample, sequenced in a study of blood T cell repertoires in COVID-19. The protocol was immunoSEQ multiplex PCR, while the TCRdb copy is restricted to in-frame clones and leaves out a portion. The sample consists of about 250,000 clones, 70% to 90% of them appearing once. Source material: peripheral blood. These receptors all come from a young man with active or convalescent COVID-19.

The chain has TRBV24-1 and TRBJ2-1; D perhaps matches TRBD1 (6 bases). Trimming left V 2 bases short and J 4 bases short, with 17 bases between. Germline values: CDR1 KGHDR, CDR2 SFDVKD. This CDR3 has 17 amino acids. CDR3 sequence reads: CATSDSRLVQGYNEQFF. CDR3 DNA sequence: TGTGCCACCAGTGATTCCAGGCTAGTTCAGGGGTACAATGAGCAGTTCTTC.

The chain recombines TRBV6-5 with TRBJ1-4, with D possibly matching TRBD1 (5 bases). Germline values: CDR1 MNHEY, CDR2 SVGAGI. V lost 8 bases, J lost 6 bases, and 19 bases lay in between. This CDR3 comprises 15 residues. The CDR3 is CASRRQSRKDEKLFF. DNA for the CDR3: TGTGCCAGCCGCAGACAGAGCCGGAAGGATGAAAAACTGTTTTTT.

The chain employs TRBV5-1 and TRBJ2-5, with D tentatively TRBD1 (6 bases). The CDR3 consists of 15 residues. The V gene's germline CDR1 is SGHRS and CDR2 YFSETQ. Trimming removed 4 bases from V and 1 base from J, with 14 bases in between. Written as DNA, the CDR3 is TGCGCCAGCAGCCGCCCCGACAGGACCCAAGAGACCCAGTACTTC. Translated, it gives CASSRPDRTQETQYF.

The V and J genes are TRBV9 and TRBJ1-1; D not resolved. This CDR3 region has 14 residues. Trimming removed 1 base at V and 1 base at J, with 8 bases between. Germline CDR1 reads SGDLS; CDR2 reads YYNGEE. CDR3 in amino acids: CASSVSWQNTEAFF. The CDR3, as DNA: TGTGCCAGCAGCGTAAGTTGGCAGAACACTGAAGCTTTCTTT.

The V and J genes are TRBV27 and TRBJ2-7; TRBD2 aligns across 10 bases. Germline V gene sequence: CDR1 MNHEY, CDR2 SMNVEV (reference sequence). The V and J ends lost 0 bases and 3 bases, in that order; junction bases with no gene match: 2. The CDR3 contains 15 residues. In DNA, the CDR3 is TGTGCCAGCAGTTTATCGGGACTAGCGAGCTACGAGCAGTACTTC. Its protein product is CASSLSGLASYEQYF.

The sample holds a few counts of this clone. The CDR3 sequence is CASSLFSVGEKLFF. The CDR3 region has the DNA TGTGCCAGCAGTTTATTCTCCGTCGGGGAGAAACTGTTTTTT. V is TRBV28 and J is TRBJ1-4; D is undetermined. The CDR3 spans 14 residues. Trimming cost V 1 base and J 11 bases, with 14 bases left between them. Germline-derived CDR1 and CDR2 are MDHEN and SYDVKM.

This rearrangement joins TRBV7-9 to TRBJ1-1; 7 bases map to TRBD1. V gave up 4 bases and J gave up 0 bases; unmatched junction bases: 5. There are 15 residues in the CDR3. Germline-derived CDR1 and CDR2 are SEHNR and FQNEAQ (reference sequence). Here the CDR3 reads CASSSPGQMNTEAFF. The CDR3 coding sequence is TGTGCCAGCAGCTCCCCGGGACAGATGAACACTGAAGCTTTCTTT.

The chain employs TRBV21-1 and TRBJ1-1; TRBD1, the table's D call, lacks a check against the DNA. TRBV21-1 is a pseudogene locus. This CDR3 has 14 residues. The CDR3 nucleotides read TGTGCCAGCAGCAACATATACAGGGGCCGCGAAGCTTTCTTT. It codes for CASSNIYRGREAFF.

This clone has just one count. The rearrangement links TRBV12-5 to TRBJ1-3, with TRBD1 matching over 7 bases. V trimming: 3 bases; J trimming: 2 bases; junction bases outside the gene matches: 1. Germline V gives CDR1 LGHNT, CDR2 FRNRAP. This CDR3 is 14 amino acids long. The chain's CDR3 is CASGFGTAGNTIYF. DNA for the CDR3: TGTGCTAGTGGTTTCGGGACAGCTGGAAACACCATATATTTT.

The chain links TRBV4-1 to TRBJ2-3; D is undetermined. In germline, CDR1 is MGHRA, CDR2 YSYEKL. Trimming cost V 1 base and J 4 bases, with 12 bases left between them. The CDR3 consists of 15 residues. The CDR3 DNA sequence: TGCGCCAGCAGCCAAGTAGTCTTAGTGGCAGATACGCAGTATTTT. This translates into CASSQVVLVADTQYF.

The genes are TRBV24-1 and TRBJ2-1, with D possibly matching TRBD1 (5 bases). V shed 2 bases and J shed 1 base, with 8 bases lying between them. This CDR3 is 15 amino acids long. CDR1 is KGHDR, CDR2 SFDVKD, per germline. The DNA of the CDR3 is TGTGCCACCAGTGATTGGGCAGGGTCCTACAATGAGCAGTTCTTC. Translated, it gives CATSDWAGSYNEQFF.

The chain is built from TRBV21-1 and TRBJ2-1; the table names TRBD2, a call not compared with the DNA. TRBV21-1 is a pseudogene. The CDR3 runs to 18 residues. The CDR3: CASSTVTRGERDYNEQFF. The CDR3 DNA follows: TGTGCCAGCAGCACGGTGACACGGGGAGAGAGGGATTACAATGAGCAGTTCTTC.

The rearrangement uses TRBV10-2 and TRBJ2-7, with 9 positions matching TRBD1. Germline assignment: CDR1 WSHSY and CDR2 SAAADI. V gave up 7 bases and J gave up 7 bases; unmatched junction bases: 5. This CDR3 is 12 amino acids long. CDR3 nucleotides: TGCGCCAGCACCGGGACAGGGTGGGAGCAGTACTTC. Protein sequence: CASTGTGWEQYF.

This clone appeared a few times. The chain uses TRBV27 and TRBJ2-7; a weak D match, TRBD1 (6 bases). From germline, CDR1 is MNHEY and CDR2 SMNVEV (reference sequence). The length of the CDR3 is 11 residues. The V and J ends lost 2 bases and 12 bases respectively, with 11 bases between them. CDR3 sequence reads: CASSLDRWLYF. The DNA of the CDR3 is TGTGCCAGCAGTTTAGACAGGTGGCTGTACTTC.

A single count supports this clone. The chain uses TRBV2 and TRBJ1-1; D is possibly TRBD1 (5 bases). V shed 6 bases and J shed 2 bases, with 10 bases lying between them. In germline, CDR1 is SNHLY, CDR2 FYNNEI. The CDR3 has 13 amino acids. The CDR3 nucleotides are TGTGCCAGCAGAGCCACAGGAAACACTGAAGCTTTCTTT. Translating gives CASRATGNTEAFF.

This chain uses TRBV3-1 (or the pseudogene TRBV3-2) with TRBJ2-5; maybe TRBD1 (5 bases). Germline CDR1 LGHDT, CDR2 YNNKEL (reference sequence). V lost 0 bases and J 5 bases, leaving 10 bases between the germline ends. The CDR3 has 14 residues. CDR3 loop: CASSQDRAWETQYF. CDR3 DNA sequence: TGTGCCAGCAGCCAAGACAGGGCGTGGGAGACCCAGTACTTC.

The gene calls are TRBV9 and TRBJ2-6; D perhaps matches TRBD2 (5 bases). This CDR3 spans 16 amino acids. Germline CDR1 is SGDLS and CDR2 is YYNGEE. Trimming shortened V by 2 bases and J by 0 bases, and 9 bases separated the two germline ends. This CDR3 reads CASSVDRDSGANVLTF. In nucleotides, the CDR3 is TGTGCCAGCAGCGTCGATCGGGACTCTGGGGCCAACGTCCTGACTTTC.

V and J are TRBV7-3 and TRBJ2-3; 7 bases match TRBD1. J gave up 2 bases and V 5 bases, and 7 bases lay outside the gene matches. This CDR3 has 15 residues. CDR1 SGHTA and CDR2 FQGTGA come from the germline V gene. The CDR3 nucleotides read TGTGCCAGCAGCCCACAGGGGCTCCTCACAGATACGCAGTATTTT. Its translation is CASSPQGLLTDTQYF.

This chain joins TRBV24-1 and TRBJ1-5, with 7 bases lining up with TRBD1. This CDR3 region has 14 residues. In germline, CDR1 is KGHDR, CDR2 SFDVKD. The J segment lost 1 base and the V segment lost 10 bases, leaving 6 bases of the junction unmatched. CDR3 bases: TGTGCCACTGCAGGGACAGACAGCAATCAGCCCCAGCATTTT. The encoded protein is CATAGTDSNQPQHF.

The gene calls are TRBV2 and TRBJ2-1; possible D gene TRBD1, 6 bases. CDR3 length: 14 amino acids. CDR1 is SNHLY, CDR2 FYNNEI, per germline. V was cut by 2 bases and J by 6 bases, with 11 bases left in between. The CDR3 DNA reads TGTGCCAGCAGTGAATACAGGGACGTCAATGAGCAGTTCTTC. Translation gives CASSEYRDVNEQFF. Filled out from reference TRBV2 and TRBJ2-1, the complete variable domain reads EPEVTQTPSHQVTQMGQEVILRCVPISNHLYFYWYRQILGQKVEFLVSFYNNEISEKSEIFDDQFSVERPDGSNFTLKIRSTKLEDSAMYFCASSEYRDVNEQFFGPGTRLTVL.

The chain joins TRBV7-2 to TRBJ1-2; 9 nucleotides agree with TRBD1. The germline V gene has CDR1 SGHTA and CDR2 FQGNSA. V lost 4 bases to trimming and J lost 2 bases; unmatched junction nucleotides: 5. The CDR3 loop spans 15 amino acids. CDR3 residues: CASSSGTGLNYGYTF. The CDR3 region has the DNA TGTGCCAGCAGCTCGGGGACAGGGCTAAACTATGGCTACACCTTC.

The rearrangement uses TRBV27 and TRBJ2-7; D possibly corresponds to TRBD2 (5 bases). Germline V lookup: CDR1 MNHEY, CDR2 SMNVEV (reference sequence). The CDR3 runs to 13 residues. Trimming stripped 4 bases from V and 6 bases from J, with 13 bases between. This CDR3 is CASSWVSEAEQYF. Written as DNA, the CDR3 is TGTGCCAGCAGTTGGGTTAGCGAAGCCGAGCAGTACTTC.

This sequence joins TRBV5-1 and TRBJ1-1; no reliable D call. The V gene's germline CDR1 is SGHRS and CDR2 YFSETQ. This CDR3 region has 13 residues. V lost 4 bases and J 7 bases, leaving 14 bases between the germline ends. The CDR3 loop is CASSPPLAGEAFF. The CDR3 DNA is TGCGCCAGCAGCCCTCCTTTGGCAGGTGAAGCTTTCTTT. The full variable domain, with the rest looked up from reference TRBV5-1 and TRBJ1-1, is KAGVTQTPRYLIKTRGQQVTLSCSPISGHRSVSWYQQTPGQGLQFLFEYFSETQRNKGNFPGRFSGRQFSNSRSEMNVSTLELGDSALYLCASSPPLAGEAFFGQGTRLTVV.

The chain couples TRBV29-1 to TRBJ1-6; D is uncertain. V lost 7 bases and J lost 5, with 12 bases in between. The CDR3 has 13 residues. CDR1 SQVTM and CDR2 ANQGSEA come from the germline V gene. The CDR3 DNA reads TGCAGCGGTCTACAGCTAAATAATTCACCCCTCCACTTT. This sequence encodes CSGLQLNNSPLHF.

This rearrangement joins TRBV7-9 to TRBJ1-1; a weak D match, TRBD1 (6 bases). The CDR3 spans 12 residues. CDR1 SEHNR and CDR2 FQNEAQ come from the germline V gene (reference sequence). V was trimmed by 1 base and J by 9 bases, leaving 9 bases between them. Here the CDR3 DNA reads TGTGCCAGCAGCTTAGAACAGGGAAAAGCTTTCTTT. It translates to CASSLEQGKAFF.

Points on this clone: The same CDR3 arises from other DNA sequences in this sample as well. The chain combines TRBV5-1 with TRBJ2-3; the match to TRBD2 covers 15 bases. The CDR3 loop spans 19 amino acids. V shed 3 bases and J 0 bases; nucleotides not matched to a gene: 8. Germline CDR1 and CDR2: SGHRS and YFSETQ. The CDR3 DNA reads TGCGCCAGCAGCTCCGGACTAGCGGGGGGGACTTCTAGCACAGATACGCAGTATTTT. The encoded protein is CASSSGLAGGTSSTDTQYF. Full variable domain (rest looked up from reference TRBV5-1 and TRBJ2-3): KAGVTQTPRYLIKTRGQQVTLSCSPISGHRSVSWYQQTPGQGLQFLFEYFSETQRNKGNFPGRFSGRQFSNSRSEMNVSTLELGDSALYLCASSSGLAGGTSSTDTQYFGPGTRLTVL.

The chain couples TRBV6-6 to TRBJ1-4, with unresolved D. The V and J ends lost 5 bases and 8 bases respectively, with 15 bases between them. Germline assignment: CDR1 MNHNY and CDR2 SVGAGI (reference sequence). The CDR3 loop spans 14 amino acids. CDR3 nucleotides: TGTGCCAGCAGTCCCGAATTAGAACGGGAAAAACTGTTTTTT. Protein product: CASSPELEREKLFF.